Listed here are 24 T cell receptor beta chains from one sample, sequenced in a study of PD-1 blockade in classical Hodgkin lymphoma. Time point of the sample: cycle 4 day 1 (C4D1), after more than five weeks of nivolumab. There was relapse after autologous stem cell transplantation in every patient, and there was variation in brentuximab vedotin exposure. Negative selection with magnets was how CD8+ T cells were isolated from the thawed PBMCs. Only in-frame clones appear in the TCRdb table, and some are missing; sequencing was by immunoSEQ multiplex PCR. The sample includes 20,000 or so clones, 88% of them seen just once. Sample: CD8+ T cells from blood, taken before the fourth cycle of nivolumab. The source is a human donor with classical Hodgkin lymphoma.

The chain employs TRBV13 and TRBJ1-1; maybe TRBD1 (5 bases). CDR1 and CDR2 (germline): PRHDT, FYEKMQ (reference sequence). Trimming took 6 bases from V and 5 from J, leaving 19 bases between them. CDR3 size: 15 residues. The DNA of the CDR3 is TGTGCCAGCAGTTTACTACGGGAGGGGCAGACTGAAGCTTTCTTT. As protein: CASSLLREGQTEAFF.

The CDR3 loop reads CASSQTGHQPQHF. CDR3 nucleotides: TGCGCCAGCAGCCAAACTGGCCATCAGCCCCAGCATTTT. The rearrangement uses TRBV4-1 and TRBJ1-5; D remains ambiguous. The V gene's germline CDR1 is MGHRA and CDR2 YSYEKL. Trimming stripped 2 bases from V and 5 bases from J, with 7 bases between. The CDR3 is 13 residues long.

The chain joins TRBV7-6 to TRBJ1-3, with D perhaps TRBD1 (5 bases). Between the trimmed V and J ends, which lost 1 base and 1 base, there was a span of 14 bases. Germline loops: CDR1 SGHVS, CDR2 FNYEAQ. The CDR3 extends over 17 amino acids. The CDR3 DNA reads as TGTGCCAGCAGCTTAGGCTCTAGCGGGGGTTCTGGAAACACCATATATTTT. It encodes CASSLGSSGGSGNTIYF.

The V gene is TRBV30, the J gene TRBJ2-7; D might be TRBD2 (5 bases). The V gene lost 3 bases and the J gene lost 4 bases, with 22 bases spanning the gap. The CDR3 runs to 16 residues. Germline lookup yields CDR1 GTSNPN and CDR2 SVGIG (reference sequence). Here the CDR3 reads CAWRVGDLALRYEQYF. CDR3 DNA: TGTGCCTGGAGGGTCGGCGACCTAGCCCTTCGGTACGAGCAGTACTTC.

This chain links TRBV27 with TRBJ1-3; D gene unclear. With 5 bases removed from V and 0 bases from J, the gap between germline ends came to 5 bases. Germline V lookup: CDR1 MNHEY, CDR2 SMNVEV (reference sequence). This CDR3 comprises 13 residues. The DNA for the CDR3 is TGTGCCAGCAGTCGGTCCTCTGGAAACACCATATATTTT. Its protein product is CASSRSSGNTIYF.

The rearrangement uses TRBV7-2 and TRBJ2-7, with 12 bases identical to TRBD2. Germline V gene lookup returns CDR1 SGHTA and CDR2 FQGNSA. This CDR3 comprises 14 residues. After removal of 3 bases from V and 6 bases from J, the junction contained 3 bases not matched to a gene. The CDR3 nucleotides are TGTGCCAGCAGCTTGCCGGGACTAGCGGGCGAGCAGTACTTC. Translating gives CASSLPGLAGEQYF.

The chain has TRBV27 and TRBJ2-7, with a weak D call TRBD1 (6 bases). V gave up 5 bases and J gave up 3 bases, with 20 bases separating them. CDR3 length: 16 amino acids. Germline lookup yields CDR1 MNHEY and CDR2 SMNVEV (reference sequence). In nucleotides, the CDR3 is TGTGCCAGCAGTCCCATTTCGGCAGGGGAGCGCTACGAGCAGTACTTC. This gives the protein CASSPISAGERYEQYF.

The CDR3: CASSYRTRDRYENTEAFF. The DNA of the CDR3 is TGTGCCAGCAGCTACAGAACCCGGGACAGGTACGAGAACACTGAAGCTTTCTTT. The rearrangement joins TRBV27 to TRBJ1-1; 8 nucleotides agree with TRBD1. Trimming at V came to 6 bases and at J to 1 base, leaving 16 bases not matched to a gene. Looked up from germline, CDR1 is MNHEY and CDR2 is SMNVEV (reference sequence). CDR3 length equals 18 residues.

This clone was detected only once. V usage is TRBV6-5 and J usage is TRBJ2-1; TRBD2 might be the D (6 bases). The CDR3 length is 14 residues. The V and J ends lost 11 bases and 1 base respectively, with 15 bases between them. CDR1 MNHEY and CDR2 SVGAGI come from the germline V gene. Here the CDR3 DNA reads TGTGCCCCGCGGGGCCTAACTTCCTACAATGAGCAGTTCTTC. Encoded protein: CAPRGLTSYNEQFF.

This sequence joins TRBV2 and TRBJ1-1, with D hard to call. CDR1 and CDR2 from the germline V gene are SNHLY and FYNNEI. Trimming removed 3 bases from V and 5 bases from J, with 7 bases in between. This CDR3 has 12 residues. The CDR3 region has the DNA TGTGCCAGCAGTGATCCGGGGACTGAAGCTTTCTTT. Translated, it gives CASSDPGTEAFF.

The DNA of the CDR3 is TGTGCCAGCAGCGCCCACAGGAACACTGAAGCTTTCTTT. It specifies CASSAHRNTEAFF. The gene calls are TRBV11-3 and TRBJ1-1; D not resolved. The germline gives CDR1 SGHNT, CDR2 YENEEA. This CDR3 region has 13 residues. Deletions cut 5 bases from V and 1 base from J, with 8 bases between.

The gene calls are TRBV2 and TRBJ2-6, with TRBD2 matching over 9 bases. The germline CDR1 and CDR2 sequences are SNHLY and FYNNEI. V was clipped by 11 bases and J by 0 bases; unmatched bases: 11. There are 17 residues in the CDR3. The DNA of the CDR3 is TGTGCCGCTCTAGGGACTAGCCTCCCCTCTGGGGCCAACGTCCTGACTTTC. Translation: CAALGTSLPSGANVLTF.

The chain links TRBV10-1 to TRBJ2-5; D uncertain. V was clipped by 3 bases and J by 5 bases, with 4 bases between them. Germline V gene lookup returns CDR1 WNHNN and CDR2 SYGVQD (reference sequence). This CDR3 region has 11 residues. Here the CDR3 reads CASSDGETQYF. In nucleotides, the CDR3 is TGCGCCAGCAGTGATGGCGAGACCCAGTACTTC.

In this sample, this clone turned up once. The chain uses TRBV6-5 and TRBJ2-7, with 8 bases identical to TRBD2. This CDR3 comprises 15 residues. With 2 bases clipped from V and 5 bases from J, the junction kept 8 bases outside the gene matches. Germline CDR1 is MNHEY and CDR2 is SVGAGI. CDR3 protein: CASSYASGGLNEQYF. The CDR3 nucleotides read TGTGCCAGCAGTTACGCGTCGGGAGGGCTTAACGAGCAGTACTTC.

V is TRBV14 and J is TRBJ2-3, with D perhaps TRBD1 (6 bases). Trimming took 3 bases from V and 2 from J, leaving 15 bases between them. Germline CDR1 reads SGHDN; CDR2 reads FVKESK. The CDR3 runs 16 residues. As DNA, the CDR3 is TGTGCCAGCAGCCAGACGATTACAGGGCCCACAGATACGCAGTATTTT. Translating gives CASSQTITGPTDTQYF. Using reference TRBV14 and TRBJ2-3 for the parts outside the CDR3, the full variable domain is EAGVTQFPSHSVIEKGQTVTLRCDPISGHDNLYWYRRVMGKEIKFLLHFVKESKQDESGMPNNRFLAERTGGTYSTLKVQPAELEDSGVYFCASSQTITGPTDTQYFGPGTRLTVL.

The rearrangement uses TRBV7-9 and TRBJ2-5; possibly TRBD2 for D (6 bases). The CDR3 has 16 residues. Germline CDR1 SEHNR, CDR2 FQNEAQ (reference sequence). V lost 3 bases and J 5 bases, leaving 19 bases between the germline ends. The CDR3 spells CASSFYFTSQRETQYF. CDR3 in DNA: TGTGCCAGCAGCTTTTACTTTACTAGCCAGAGGGAGACCCAGTACTTC.

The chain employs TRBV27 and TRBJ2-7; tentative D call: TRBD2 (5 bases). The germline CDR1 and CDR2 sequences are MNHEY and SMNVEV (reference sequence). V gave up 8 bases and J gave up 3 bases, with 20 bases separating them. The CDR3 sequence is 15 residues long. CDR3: CASGSSREWDYEQYF. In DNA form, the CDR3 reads TGTGCCAGCGGGTCGTCGAGGGAGTGGGACTACGAGCAGTACTTC.

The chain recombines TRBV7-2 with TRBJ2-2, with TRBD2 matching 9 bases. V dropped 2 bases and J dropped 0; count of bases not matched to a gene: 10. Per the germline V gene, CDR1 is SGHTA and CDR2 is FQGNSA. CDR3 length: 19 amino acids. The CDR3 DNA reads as TGTGCCAGCAGCTTATCAAGGAGGACTAGCGTGACGAACACCGGGGAGCTGTTTTTT. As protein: CASSLSRRTSVTNTGELFF.

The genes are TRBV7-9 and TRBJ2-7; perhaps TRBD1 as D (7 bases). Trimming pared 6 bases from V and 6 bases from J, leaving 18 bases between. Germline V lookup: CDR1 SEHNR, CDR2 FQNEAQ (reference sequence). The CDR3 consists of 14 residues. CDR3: CASRGGLASREQYF. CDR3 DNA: TGTGCCAGCAGAGGGGGCCTAGCGTCACGCGAGCAGTACTTC.

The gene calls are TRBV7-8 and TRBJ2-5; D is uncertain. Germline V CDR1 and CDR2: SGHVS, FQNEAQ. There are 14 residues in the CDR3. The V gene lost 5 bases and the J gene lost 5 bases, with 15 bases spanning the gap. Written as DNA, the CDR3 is TGTGCCAGCAGCCGTCCGGTACTACGGGAGACCCAGTACTTC. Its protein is CASSRPVLRETQYF.

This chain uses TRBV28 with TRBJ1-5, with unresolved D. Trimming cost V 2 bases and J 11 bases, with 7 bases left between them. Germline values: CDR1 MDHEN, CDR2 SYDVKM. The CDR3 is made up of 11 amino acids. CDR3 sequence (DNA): TGTGCCAGCAGTTTAGCCTCCTCCCAGCATTTT. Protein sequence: CASSLASSQHF.

The CDR3 sequence is CASSFTDTEAFF. The CDR3 nucleotides read TGTGCCAGCAGCTTTACAGACACTGAAGCTTTCTTT. The chain employs TRBV7-9 and TRBJ1-1; D ambiguous. Germline V CDR1 and CDR2: SEHNR, FQNEAQ (reference sequence). This CDR3 comprises 12 residues. Trimming took off 3 bases at V and 3 bases at J, with 5 bases between the two ends.

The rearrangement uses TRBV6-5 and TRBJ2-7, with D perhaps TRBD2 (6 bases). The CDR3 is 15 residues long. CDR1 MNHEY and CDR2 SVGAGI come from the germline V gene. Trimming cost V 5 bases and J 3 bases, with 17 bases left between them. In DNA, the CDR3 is TGTGCCAGCAGTAATCGAGGGAGGAAATTCTACGAGCAGTACTTC. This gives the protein CASSNRGRKFYEQYF.

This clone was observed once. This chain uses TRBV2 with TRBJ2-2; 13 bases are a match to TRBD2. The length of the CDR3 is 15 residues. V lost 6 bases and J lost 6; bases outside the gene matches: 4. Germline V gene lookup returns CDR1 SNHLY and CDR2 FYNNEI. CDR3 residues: CASSSTSGRAGELFF. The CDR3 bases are TGTGCCAGCAGCTCCACTAGCGGGAGGGCCGGGGAGCTGTTTTTT.